Below, 2 T cell receptor beta chains from the same sample are listed, as sequenced in a study of cytomegalovirus exposure and HLA in healthy donors. PCR was performed using 60 Vbeta and 13 Jbeta primers. Profiling relied on immunoSEQ multiplex PCR, and the TCRdb table lists in-frame clones only, not all of them. The sample has approximately 210,000 clones, about 79% seen once. Material for sequencing was PBMCs. The source is a male donor in good health and CMV-seronegative.

The V and J genes are TRBV27 and TRBJ2-7; D gene uncertain. The CDR3 covers 11 residues. The V end was cut by 6 bases, the J end by 2 bases, with 5 bases between. Germline CDR1 MNHEY, CDR2 SMNVEV (reference sequence). CDR3 bases: TGTGCCAGCAGCTTCGCCTACGAGCAGTACTTC. As protein: CASSFAYEQYF.

The chain carries TRBV27 and TRBJ1-4; tentative D call: TRBD1 (6 bases). This CDR3 is 14 amino acids long. Germline CDR1 is MNHEY and CDR2 is SMNVEV (reference sequence). The germline V and J ends were trimmed by 5 bases and 8 bases, with 15 bases remaining between them. This chain's CDR3 is CASSAQGKREKLFF. CDR3 sequence (DNA): TGTGCCAGCAGTGCCCAGGGGAAGAGAGAAAAACTGTTTTTT.